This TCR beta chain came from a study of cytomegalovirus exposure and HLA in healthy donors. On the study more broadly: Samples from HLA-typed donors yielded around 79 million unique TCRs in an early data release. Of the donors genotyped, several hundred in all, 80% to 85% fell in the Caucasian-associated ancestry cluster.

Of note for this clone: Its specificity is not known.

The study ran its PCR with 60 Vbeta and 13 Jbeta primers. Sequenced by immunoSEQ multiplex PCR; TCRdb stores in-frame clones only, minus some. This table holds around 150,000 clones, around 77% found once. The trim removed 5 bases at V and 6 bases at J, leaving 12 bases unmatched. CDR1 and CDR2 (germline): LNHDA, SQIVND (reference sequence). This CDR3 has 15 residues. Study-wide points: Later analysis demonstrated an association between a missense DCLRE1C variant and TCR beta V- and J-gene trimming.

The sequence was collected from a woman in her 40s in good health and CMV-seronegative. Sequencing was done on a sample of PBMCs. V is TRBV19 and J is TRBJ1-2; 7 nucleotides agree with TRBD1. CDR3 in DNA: TGTGCCAGTAGTCTCCTAGACAGGGATTGGAATGGCTACACCTTC. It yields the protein CASSLLDRDWNGYTF.